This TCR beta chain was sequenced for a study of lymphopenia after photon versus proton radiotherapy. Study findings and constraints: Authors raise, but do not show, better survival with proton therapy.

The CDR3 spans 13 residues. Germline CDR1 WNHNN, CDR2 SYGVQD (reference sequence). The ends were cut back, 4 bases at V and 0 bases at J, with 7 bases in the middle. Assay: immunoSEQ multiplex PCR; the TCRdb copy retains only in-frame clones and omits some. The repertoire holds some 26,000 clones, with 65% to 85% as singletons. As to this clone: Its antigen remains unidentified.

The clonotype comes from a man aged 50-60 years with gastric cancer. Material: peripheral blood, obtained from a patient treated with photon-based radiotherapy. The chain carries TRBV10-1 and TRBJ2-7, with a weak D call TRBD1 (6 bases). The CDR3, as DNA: TGCGCCAGCAGTGTGGGGGCCTCCTACGAGCAGTACTTC. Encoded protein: CASSVGASYEQYF.